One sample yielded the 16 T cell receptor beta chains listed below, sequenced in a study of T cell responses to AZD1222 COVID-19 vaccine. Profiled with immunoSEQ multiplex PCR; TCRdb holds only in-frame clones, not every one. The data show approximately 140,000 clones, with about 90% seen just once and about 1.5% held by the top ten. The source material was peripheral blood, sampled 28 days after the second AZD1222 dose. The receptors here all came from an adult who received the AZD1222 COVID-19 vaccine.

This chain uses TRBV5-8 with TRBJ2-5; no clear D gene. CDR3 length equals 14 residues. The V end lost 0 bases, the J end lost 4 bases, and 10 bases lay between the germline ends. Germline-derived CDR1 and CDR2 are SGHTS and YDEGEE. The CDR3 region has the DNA TGTGCCAGCAGCTTGGCCCAAGTCCCAGAGACCCAGTACTTC. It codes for CASSLAQVPETQYF.

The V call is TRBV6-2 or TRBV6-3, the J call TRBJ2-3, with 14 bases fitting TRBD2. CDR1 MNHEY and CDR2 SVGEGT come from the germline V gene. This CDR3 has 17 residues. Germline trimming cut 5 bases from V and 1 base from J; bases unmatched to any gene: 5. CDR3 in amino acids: CASSGRGLAGGTDTQYF. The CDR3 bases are TGTGCCAGCAGTGGGCGGGGACTAGCGGGGGGCACAGATACGCAGTATTTT.

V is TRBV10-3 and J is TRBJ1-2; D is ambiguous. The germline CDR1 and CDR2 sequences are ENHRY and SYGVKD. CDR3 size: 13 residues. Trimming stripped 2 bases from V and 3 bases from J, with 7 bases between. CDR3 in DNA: TGTGCCATCAGTGAGAACATAGACTATGGCTACACCTTC. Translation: CAISENIDYGYTF.

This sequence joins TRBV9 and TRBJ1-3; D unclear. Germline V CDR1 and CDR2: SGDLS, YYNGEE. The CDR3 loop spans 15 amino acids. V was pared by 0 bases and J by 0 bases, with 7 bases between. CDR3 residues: CASSVAGASGNTIYF. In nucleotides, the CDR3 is TGTGCCAGCAGCGTAGCCGGAGCCTCTGGAAACACCATATATTTT.

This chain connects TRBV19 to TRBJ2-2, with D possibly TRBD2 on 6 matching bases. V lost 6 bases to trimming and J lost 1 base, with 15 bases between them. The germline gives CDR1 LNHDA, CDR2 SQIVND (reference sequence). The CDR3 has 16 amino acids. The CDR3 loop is CASRAGGGRNTGELFF. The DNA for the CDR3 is TGTGCCAGTAGGGCTGGCGGAGGGCGGAACACCGGGGAGCTGTTTTTT.

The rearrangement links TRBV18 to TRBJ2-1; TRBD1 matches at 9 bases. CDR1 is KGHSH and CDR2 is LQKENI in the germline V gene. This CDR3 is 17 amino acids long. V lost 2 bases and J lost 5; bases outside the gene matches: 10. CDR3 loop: CASSPSSGQGGNNEQFF. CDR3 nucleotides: TGTGCCAGCTCACCATCCTCGGGACAGGGCGGGAACAATGAGCAGTTCTTC.

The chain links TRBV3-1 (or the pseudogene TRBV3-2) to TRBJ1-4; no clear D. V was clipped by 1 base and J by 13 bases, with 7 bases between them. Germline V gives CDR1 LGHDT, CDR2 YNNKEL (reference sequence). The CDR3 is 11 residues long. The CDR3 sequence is CASSQGSGLFF. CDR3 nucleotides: TGTGCCAGCAGCCAAGGCTCGGGACTGTTTTTT.

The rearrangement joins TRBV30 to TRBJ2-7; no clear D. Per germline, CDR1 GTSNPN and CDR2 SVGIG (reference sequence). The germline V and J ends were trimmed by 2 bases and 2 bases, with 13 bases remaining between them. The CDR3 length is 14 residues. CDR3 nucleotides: TGTGCCTGGAGTAGGAAGATGAAGCCCTACGAGCAGTACTTC. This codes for CAWSRKMKPYEQYF.

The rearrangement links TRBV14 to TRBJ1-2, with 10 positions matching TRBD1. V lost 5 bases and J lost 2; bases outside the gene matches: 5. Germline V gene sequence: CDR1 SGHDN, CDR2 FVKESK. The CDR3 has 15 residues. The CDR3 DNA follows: TGTGCCAGCAGCAGAATGACAGGGGGCAACTATGGCTACACCTTC. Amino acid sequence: CASSRMTGGNYGYTF.

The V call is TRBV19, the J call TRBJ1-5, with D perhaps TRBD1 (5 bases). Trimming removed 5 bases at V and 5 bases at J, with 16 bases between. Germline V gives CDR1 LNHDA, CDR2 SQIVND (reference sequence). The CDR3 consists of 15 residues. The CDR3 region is CASSQVRQWDQPQHF. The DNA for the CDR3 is TGTGCCAGTAGTCAGGTTCGACAGTGGGATCAGCCCCAGCATTTT.

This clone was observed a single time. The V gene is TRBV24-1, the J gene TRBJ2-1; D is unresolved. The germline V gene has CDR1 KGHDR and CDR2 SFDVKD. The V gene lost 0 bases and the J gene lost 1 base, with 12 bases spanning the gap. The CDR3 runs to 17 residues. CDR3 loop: CATSDLADPGSYNEQFF. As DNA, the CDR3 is TGTGCCACCAGTGATTTGGCAGACCCCGGATCCTACAATGAGCAGTTCTTC.

The CDR3 DNA follows: TGTGCCTGGAGGAGGGTCTCCTATGGCTACACCTTC. It encodes CAWRRVSYGYTF. V usage is TRBV30 and J usage is TRBJ1-2, with no clear D. V lost 3 bases and J lost 4, with 9 bases in between. The CDR3 has 12 amino acids. CDR1 is GTSNPN, CDR2 SVGIG, per germline (reference sequence).

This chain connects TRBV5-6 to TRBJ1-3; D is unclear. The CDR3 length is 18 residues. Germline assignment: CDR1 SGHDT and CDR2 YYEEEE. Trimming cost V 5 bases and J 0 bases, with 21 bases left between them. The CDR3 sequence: CASRRDRVDLSSGNTIYF. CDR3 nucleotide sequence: TGTGCCAGCAGACGAGATCGGGTTGACCTGAGCTCTGGAAACACCATATATTTT.

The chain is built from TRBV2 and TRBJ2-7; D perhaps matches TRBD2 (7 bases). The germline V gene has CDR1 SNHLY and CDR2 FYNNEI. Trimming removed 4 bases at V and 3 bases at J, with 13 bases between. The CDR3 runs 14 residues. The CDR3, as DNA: TGTGCCAGCAGTGGCAGGGGAGGGGTCTACGAGCAGTACTTC. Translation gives CASSGRGGVYEQYF.

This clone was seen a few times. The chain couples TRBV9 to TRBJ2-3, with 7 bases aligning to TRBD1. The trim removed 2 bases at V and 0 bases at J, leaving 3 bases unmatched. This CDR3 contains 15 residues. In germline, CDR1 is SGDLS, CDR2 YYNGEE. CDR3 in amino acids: CASSVDRESTDTQYF. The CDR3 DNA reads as TGTGCCAGCAGCGTCGACAGGGAAAGCACAGATACGCAGTATTTT. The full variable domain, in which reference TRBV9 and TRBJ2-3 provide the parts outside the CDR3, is DSGVTQTPKHLITATGQRVTLRCSPRSGDLSVYWYQQSLDQGLQFLIQYYNGEERAKGNILERFSAQQFPDLHSELNLSSLELGDSALYFCASSVDRESTDTQYFGPGTRLTVL.

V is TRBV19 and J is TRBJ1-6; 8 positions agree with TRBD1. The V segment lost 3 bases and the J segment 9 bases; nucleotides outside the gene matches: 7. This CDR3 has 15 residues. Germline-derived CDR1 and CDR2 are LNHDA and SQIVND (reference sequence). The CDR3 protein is CASSIGQGVRSPLHF. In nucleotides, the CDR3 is TGTGCCAGTAGTATCGGACAGGGAGTTCGTTCACCCCTCCACTTT.